This T cell receptor beta chain was found in a study of identical twins. Regarding the study as a whole: Potential partial confounding of zero-insertion analyses by invariant MAIT and iNKT cells was noted.

V lost 4 bases, J lost 9 bases, and 9 bases stayed unmatched. Germline V gene data show CDR1 as MNHEY and CDR2 as SVGEGT. This CDR3 spans 15 amino acids. This clonotype has only a few counts. What it binds is not known. MiXCR, applied by TCRdb to the 5' RACE reads, yields one record per CDR3 protein. The data hold under 400,000 distinct CDR3 sequences, with around 9.7% observed a single time. The sequencing input was naive T cells sorted from blood. The receptor's source is a woman aged 50 to 60 in good health. V gene TRBV6-2 or TRBV6-3 combines with J gene TRBJ2-1; 10 bases match TRBD2. The CDR3 loop is CASSSILAGRVEQFF. The CDR3, as DNA: TGTGCCAGCAGTTCTATACTAGCGGGAAGGGTTGAGCAGTTCTTC.